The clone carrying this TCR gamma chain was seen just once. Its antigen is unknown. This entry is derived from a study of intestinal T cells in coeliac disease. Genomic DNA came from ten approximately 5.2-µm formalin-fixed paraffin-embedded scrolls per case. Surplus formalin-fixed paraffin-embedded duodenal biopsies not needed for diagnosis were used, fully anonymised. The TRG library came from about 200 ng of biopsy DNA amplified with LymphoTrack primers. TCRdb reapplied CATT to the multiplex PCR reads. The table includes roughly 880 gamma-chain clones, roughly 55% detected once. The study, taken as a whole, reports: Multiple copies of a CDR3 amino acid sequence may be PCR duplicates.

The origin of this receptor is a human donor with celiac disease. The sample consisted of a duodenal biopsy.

The CDR3 DNA sequence: TGTGCCACCTGGGACGAGGGCCGTAATTATAAGAAACTCTTT. The encoded protein is CATWDEGRNYKKLF. The chain carries TRGV3 and TRGJ1 or TRGJ2. Germline V gives CDR1 VTNTFY, CDR2 YDVSTARD (reference sequence). CDR3 size: 14 residues. The V and J ends lost 3 bases and 5 bases, in that order; junction bases with no gene match: 10.